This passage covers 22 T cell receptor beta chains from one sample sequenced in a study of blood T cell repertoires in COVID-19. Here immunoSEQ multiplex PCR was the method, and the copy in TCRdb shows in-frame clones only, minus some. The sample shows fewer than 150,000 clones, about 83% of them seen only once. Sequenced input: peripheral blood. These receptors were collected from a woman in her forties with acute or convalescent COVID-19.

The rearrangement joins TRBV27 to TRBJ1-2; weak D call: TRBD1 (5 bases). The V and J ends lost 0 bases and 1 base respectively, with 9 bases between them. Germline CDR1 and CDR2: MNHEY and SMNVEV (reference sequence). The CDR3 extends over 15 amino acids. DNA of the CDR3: TGTGCCAGCAGTTTATCTCTCGGACATAACTATGGCTACACCTTC. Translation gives CASSLSLGHNYGYTF.

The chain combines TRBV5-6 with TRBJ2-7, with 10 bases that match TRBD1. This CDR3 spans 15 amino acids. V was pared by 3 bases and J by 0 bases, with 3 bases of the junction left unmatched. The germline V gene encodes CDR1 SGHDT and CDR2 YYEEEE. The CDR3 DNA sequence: TGTGCCAGCAGCTGGGGACAGGGGAGCTCCTACGAGCAGTACTTC. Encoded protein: CASSWGQGSSYEQYF.

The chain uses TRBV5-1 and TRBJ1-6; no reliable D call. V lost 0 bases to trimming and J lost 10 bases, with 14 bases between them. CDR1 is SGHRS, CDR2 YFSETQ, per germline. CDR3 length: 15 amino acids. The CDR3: CASSLGLDPGSPLHF. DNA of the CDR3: TGCGCCAGCAGCTTGGGTCTGGACCCGGGATCACCCCTCCACTTT.

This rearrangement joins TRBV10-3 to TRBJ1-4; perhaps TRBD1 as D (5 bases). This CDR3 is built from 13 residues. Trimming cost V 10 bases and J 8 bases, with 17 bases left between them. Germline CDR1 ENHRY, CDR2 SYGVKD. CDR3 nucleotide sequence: TGTGCCACCGAGGCCCGGCCAGGGGAAAAACTGTTTTTT. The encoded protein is CATEARPGEKLFF.

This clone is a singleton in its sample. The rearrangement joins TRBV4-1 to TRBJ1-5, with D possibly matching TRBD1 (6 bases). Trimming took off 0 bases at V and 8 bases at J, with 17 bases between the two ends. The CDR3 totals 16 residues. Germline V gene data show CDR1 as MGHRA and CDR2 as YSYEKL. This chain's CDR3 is CASSQDIGEGEKPQHF. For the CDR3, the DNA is TGCGCCAGCAGCCAAGATATCGGGGAGGGGGAGAAGCCCCAGCATTTT.

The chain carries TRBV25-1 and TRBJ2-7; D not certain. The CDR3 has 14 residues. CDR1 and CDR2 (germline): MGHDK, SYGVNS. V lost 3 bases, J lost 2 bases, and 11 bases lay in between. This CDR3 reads CASSEVLSPYEQYF. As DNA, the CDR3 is TGTGCCAGCAGTGAGGTACTTTCCCCCTACGAGCAGTACTTC.

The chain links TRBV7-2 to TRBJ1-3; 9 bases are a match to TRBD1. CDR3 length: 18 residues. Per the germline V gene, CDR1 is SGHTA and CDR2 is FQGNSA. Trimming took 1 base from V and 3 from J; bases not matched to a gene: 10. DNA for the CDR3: TGTGCCAGCAGCTTAGTTGGGACAGGGAAAGCTTATGGAAACACCATATATTTT. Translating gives CASSLVGTGKAYGNTIYF.

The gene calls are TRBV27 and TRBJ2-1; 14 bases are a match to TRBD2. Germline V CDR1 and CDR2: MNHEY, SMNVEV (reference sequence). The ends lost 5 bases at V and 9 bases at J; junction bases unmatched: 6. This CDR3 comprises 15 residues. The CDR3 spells CASSPGLAGATEQFF. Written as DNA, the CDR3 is TGTGCCAGCAGTCCGGGACTAGCGGGGGCCACTGAGCAGTTCTTC.

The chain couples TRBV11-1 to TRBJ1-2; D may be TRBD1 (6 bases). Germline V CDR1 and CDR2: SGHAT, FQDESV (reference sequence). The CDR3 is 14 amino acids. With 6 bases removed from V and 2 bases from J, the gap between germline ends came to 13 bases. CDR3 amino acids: CASSQNRANYGYTF. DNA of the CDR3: TGTGCCAGCAGTCAAAACAGGGCCAACTATGGCTACACCTTC.

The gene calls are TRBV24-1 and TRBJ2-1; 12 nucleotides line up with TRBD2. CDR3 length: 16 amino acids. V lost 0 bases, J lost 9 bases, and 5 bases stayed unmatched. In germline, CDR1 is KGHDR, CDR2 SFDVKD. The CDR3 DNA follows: TGTGCCACCAGTGATTTGGCTAGCGGGGGGGCGTTTGAGCAGTTCTTC. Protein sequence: CATSDLASGGAFEQFF.

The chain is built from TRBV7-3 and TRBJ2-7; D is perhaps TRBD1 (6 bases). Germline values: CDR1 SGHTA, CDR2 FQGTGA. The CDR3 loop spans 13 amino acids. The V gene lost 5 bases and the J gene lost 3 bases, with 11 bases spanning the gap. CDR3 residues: CASSTQGGYEQYF. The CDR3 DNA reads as TGTGCCAGCAGCACACAGGGCGGCTACGAGCAGTACTTC.

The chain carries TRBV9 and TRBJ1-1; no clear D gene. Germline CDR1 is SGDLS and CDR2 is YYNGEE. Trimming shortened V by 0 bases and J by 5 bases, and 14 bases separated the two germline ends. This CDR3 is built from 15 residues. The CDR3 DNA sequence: TGTGCCAGCAGCGTAGATCGGGGATGGGGAACTGAAGCTTTCTTT. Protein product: CASSVDRGWGTEAFF.

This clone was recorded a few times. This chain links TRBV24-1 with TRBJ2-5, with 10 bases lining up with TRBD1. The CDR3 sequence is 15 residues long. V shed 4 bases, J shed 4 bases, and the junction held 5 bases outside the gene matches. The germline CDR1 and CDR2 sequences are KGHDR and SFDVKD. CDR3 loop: CATSDGQGDRETQYF. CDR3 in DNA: TGTGCCACCAGTGACGGACAGGGGGATAGAGAGACCCAGTACTTC.

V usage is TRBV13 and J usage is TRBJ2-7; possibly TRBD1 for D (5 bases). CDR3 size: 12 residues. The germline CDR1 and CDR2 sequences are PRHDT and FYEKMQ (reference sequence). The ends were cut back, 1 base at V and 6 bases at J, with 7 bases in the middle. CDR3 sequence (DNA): TGTGCCAGCAGCTTAGAAGGGGTCGAGCAGTACTTC. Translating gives CASSLEGVEQYF.

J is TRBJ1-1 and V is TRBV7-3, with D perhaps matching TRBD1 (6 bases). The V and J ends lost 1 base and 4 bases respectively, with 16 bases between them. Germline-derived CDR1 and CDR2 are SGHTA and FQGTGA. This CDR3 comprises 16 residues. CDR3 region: CASSLNPLSTGTEAFF. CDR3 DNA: TGTGCCAGCAGCTTAAACCCCCTCTCGACAGGCACTGAAGCTTTCTTT. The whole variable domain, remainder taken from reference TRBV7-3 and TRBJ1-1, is GAGVSQTPSNKVTEKGKYVELRCDPISGHTALYWYRQSLGQGPEFLIYFQGTGAADDSGLPNDRFFAVRPEGSVSTLKIQRTERGDSAVYLCASSLNPLSTGTEAFFGQGTRLTVV.

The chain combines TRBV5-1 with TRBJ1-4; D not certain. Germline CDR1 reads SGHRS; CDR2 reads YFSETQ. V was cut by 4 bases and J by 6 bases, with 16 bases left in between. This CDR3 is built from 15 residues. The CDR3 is CASSRLGSFDEKLFF. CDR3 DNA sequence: TGCGCCAGCAGCCGACTCGGGAGTTTTGATGAAAAACTGTTTTTT.

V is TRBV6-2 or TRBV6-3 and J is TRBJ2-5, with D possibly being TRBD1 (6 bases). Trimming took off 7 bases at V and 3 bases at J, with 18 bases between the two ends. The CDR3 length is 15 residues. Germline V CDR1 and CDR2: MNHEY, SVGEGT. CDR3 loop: CASTPQSPGEETQYF. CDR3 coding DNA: TGTGCCAGCACCCCCCAAAGTCCAGGGGAAGAGACCCAGTACTTC.

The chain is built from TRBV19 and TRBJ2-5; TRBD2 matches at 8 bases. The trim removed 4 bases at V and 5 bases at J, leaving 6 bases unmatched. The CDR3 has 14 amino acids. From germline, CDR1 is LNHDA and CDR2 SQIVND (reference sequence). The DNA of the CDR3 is TGTGCCAGTAGTAGAAGCGGGAGTGGGGAGACCCAGTACTTC. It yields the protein CASSRSGSGETQYF.

The CDR3 loop reads CASSPSLSGGTDTQYF. The CDR3, as DNA: TGTGCCAGCAGTCCCTCCCTTAGCGGGGGTACAGATACGCAGTATTTT. This chain joins TRBV2 and TRBJ2-3; 9 bases map to TRBD2. After removal of 5 bases from V and 3 bases from J, the junction contained 9 bases not matched to a gene. The V gene's germline CDR1 is SNHLY and CDR2 FYNNEI. The CDR3 length is 16 residues. The whole variable domain, filled in from reference TRBV2 and TRBJ2-3, reads EPEVTQTPSHQVTQMGQEVILRCVPISNHLYFYWYRQILGQKVEFLVSFYNNEISEKSEIFDDQFSVERPDGSNFTLKIRSTKLEDSAMYFCASSPSLSGGTDTQYFGPGTRLTVL.

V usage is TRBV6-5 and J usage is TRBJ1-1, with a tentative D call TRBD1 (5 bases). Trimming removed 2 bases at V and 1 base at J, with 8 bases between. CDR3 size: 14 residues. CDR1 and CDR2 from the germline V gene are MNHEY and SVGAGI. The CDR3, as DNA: TGTGCCAGCAGTTACGGCGGACAGAACACTGAAGCTTTCTTT. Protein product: CASSYGGQNTEAFF.

The chain's CDR3 is CASSAWDKRSGGYTF. DNA of the CDR3: TGTGCCAGCAGCGCCTGGGACAAACGGTCCGGTGGCTACACCTTC. The chain recombines TRBV5-8 with TRBJ1-2; D might be TRBD1 (6 bases). The CDR3 covers 15 residues. V lost 4 bases and J lost 7, with 20 bases in between. Germline CDR1 SGHTS, CDR2 YDEGEE.

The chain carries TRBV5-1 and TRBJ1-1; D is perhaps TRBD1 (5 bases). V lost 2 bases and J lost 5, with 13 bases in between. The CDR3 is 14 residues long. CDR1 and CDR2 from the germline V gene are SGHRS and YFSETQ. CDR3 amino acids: CASSFSERGTEAFF. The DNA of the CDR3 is TGCGCCAGCAGCTTCAGTGAACGGGGGACTGAAGCTTTCTTT.